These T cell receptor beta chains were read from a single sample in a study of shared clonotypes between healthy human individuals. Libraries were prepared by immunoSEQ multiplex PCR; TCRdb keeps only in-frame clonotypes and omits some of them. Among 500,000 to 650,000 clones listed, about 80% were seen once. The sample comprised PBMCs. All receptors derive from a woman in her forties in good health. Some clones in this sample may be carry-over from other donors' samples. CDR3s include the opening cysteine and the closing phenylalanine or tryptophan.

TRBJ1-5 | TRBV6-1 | CASQGSYNQPQHF
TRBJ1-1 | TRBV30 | CAWGGVTVNTEAFF
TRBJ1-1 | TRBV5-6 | CASSFGVLRRAFF
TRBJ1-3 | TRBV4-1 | CASSQAPAGEGNTIYF
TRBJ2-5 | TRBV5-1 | CASSLLETQYF
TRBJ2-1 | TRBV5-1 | CASSSTMGNEQFF
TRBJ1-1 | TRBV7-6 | CASKGPTNTEAFF
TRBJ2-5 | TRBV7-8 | CASSLAFGVQETQYF
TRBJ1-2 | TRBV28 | CASSSGQSNYGYTF
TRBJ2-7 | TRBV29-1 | CSVEDDRGGYEQYF
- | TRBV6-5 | CASRTSGSVYEQYF
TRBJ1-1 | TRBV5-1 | CASSLETGGAGTEAFF
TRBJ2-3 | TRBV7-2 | CASSLVAGHTDTQYF
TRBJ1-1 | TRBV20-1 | CKTTEAFF
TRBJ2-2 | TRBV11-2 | CASREGLGELFF
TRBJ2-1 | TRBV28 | CASSLGGGPYNEQFF
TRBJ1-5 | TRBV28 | CASSTIGQPNQPQHF
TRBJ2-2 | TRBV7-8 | CASSSGQYINTGELFF
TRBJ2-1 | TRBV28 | CASRNSGRSSYNEQFF
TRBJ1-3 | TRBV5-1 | CASSLSEYFSGNTIYF
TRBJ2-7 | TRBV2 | CASSEDRREQYF
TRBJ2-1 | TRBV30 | CAWSVGGAGNEQFF
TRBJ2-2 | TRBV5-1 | CASTRQAGELFF
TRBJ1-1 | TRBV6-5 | CASRRTVNTEAFF
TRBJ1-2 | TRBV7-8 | CASSSRDSKHGLNPPYTF
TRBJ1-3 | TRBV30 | CAWNWGDTIYF
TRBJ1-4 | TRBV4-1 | CASSNRDRDGDEKLFF
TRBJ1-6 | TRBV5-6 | CASSLQQYNSPLHF
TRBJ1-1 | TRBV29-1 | CSVDGLTNTEAFF
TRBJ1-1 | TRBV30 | CAWGLNKNTEAFF
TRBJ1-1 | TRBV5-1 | CASSMGQGFPEAFF
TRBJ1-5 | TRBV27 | CASTARQGDINQPQHF
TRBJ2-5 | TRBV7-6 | CASSLEGLAGGMTQYF
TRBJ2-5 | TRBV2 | CASSELGTVKETQYF
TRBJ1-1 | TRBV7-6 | CASSLVPGLTSANTEAFF
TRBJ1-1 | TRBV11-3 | CASSFMMSTEAFF
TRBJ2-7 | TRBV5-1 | CASSPDREINEQYF
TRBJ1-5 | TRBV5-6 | CASSLGAAQPQHF
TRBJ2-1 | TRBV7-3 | CASSLAGGANEQFF
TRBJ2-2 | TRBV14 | CASSQGQHNTGELFF
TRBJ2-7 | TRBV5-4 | CASSQDRGTPYEQYF
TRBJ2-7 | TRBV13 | CASSEYGGLYEQYF
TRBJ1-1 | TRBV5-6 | CASSLGSRYRGVTEAFF
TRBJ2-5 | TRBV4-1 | CASSQLLAGEGETQYF
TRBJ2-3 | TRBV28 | CASSRGGSFGEDTQYF